The subject of this entry is one T cell receptor beta chain. Its antigen is still unknown. The CDR3 has 15 amino acids. The germline gives CDR1 LNHDA, CDR2 SQIVND (reference sequence). Unmatched junction bases numbered 10, after V lost 3 bases and J lost 5 bases. Every donor, a Caucasian adult, lived in Nashville, Tennessee. This sample was included in a study of shared clonotypes between healthy human individuals. Whole-study results and caveats: The researchers took only blood, and tissue repertoires probably look different. How much donors shared clonotypes was expected to be affected by sequencing depth.

Ten immunoSEQ deep assay plates were used to sequence the DNA of unsorted PBMCs. Sequenced by immunoSEQ multiplex PCR; TCRdb stores in-frame clones only, minus some. Seen here are fewer than 550,000 clones, about three quarters observed once, and the top ten hold about 12%. Sequenced: PBMCs. The TCR comes from a woman aged 40 to 50 in good health. Some clones in this sample may be carry-over from other donors' samples. The rearrangement uses TRBV19 and TRBJ2-7; 7 positions match TRBD1. The CDR3 DNA reads as TGTGCCAGTAGTATCGGCCGACAGGGATTCGACGAGCAGTACTTC. Protein sequence: CASSIGRQGFDEQYF.